This TCR beta chain derives from a study of cytomegalovirus exposure and HLA in healthy donors. Whole-study findings and limits: In the analysis, some V segments, TRBV6-2 and TRBV6-3 included, were excluded as indistinguishable.

Concerning this clone itself: Its specificity is not known.

Whereas donors were nominally healthy upon sampling, unrecorded immune exposures were probable. This CDR3 comprises 16 residues. Trimming took 0 bases from V and 4 from J; bases not matched to a gene: 6. CDR1 and CDR2 (germline): SGDLS, YYNGEE. The PCR contained 60 Vbeta and 13 Jbeta primers. This table comes from immunoSEQ multiplex PCR, and its TCRdb copy is limited to in-frame clones, with some not included. Among tens of thousands of clones listed, more than 65% were seen once. The rearrangement joins TRBV9 to TRBJ2-3, with 9 bases matching TRBD1. Material for sequencing was PBMCs. The clonotype comes from a male donor in good health and CMV-seropositive. CDR3 region: CASSVAGQGGPDTQYF. CDR3 in DNA: TGTGCCAGCAGCGTAGCGGGACAGGGAGGCCCAGATACGCAGTATTTT.